This TCR beta chain stems from a study of T cells in tumors after PD-1 blockade. Across the whole study: Either cemiplimab 350 mg every 2 weeks or pembrolizumab 200 mg every 3 weeks was given. Daily vismodegib 150 mg continued in a subset of anti-PD-1-treated patients.

In this sample, this clone is medium-sized. Its specificity is not known. V was clipped by 4 bases and J by 4 bases, with 9 bases between them. CDR3 length: 13 amino acids. CDR1 is LGHDT, CDR2 YNNKEL, per germline (reference sequence). Tumor or blood genomic DNA was sequenced, with inputs of about 616 ng to 6,500 ng. Notes on the study in general: Clonal replacement appeared only between pre- and post-treatment samples.

The data were produced by immunoSEQ multiplex PCR, yet TCRdb's version contains in-frame clones alone and is incomplete. The sample lists around 11,000 clones, approximately 61% occurring once. The TCR comes from a human donor with basal cell carcinoma. Sequencing used tumor tissue, obtained after anti-PD-1 treatment. The chain joins TRBV3-1 (or the pseudogene TRBV3-2) to TRBJ2-3; no firm D call. The CDR3 DNA reads as TGTGCCAGCAGCCCCTTCGAGGCAGATACGCAGTATTTT. Its translation: CASSPFEADTQYF.